This T cell receptor beta chain was observed in a study of cytomegalovirus exposure and HLA in healthy donors. Study-level results: There were several of the most significant clusters that appeared linked to common viral pathogens in a later analysis. A few CMV-associated chains were confirmed in vitro to be specific for CMV antigens. Whilst most TCR sequences proved rare, a subset of public TCRs occurred across many donors.

The CDR3 runs to 16 residues. This clone was counted a few times. Its antigen is still unknown. The PCR used 60 Vbeta and 13 Jbeta primers. Per the study methods: Approximately 12 million of the 80 million or so unique TCR beta chains counted in a later analysis were shared. Sequenced by immunoSEQ multiplex PCR; TCRdb stores in-frame clones only, minus some. D and trimming come from the DNA, and the V and J calls and clone size come from that table. The sample lists around 130,000 clones, under 85% occurring once. This sequence was found in a woman in her forties or fifties in good health and CMV-seropositive. The sequencing input was PBMCs. The chain carries TRBV21-1 and TRBJ2-2; TRBD2 is the table's D call and was not checked against the DNA. TRBV21-1 is designated a pseudogene. Written as DNA, the CDR3 is TGTGCCAGCAGCAACGTACCAAAGCCCGAAGCCGGGGAGCTGTTTTTT. Translated: CASSNVPKPEAGELFF.